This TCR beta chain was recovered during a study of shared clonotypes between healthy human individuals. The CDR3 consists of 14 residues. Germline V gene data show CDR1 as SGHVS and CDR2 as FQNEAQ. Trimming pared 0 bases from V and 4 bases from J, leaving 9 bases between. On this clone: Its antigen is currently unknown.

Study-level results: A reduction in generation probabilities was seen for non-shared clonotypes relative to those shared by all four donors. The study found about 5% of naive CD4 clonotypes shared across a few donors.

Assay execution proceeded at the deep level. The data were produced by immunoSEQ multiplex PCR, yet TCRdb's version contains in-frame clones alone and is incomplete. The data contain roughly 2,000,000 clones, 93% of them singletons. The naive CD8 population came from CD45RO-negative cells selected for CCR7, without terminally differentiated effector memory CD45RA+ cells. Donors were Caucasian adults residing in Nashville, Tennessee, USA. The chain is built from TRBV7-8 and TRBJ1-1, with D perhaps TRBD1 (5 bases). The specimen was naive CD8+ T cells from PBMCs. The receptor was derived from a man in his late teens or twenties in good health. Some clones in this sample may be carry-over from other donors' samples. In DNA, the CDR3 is TGTGCCAGCAGCTTAGCGAAGGGGTCCACTGAAGCTTTCTTT. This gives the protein CASSLAKGSTEAFF.